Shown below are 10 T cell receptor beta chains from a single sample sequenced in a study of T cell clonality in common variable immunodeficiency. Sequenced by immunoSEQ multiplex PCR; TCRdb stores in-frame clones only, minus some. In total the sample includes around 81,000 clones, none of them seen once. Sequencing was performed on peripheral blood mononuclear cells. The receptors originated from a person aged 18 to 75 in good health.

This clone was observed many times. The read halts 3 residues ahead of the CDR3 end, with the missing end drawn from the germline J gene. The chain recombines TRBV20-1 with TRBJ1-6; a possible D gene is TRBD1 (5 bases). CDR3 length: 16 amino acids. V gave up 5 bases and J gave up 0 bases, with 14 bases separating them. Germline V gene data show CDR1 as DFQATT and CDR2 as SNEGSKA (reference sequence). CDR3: CSARTLKSSYNSPLHF. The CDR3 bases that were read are TGCAGTGCTCGGACACTCAAGAGCTCCTATAATTCACCC.

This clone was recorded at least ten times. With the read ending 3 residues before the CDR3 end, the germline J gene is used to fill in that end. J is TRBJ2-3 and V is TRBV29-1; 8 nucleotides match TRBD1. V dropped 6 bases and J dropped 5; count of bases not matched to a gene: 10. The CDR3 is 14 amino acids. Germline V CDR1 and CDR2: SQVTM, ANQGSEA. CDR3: CSVPGQGALDTQYF. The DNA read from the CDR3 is TGCAGCGTCCCAGGGCAGGGGGCTTTAGATACG.

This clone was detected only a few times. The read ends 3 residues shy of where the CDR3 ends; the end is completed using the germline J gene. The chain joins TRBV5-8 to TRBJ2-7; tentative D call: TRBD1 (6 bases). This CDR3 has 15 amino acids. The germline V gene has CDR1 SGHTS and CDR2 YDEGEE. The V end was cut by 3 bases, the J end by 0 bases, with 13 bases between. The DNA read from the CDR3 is TGTGCCAGCAGCTCGGAACCCAGGGGCTCCTACGAG. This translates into CASSSEPRGSYE. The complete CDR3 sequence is CASSSEPRGSYEQYF.

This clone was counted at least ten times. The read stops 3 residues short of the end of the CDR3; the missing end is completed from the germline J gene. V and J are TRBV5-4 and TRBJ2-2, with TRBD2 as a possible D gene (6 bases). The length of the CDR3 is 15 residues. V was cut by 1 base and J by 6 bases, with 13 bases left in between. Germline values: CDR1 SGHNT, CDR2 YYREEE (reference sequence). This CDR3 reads CASSLLSGGAGELFF. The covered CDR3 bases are TGTGCCAGCAGCTTGCTTAGCGGAGGGGCCGGGGAG.

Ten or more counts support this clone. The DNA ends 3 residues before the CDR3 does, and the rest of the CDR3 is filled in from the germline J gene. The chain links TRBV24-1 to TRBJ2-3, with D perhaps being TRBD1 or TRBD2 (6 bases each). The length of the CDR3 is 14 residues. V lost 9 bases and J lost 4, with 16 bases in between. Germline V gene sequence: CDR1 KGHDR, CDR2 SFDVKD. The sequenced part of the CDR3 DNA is TGTGCCACCGCGGGCCCAGGGGAGGCAGATACG. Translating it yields CATAGPGEADT. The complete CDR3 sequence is CATAGPGEADTQYF.

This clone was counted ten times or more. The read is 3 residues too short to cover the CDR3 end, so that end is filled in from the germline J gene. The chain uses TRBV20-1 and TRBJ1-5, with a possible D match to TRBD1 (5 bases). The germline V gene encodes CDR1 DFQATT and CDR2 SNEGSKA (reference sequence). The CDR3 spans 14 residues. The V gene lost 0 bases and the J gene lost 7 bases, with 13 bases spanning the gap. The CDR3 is CSARDERGGQPQHF. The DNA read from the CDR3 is TGCAGTGCTAGAGATGAGAGGGGCGGCCAGCCC.

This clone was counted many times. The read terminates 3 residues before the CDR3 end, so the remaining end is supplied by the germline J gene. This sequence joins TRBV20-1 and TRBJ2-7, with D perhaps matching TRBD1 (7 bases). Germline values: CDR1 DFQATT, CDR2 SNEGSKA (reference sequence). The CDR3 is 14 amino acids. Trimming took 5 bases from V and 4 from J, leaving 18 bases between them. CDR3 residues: CSAPPQGGMYEQYF. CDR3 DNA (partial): TGCAGTGCTCCCCCGCAGGGGGGCATGTACGAG.

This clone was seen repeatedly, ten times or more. The sequenced CDR3 bases are TGTGCCATCAGTGAGACAGTGAGAGGCGATACG. Protein: CAISETVRGDT. The whole CDR3 protein reads CAISETVRGDTQYF. The genes are TRBV10-3 and TRBJ2-3; D ambiguous. The read finishes 3 residues shy of the CDR3 end, and the germline J gene is used to complete it. CDR1 and CDR2 from the germline V gene are ENHRY and SYGVKD. Trimming removed 2 bases at V and 6 bases at J, with 12 bases between. This CDR3 comprises 14 residues.

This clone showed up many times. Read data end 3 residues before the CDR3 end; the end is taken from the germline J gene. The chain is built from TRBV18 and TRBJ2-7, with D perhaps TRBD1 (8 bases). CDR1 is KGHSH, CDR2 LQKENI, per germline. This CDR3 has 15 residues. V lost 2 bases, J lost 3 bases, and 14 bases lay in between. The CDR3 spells CASSPDRGGFYEQYF. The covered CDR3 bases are TGTGCCAGCTCACCAGACAGGGGAGGGTTCTACGAG.

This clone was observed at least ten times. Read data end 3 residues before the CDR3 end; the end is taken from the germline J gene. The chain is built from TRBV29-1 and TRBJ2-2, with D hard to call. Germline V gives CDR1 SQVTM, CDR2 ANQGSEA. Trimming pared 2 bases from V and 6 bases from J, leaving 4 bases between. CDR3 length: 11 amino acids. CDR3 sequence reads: CSVESPGELFF. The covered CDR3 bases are TGCAGCGTTGAAAGCCCCGGGGAG.